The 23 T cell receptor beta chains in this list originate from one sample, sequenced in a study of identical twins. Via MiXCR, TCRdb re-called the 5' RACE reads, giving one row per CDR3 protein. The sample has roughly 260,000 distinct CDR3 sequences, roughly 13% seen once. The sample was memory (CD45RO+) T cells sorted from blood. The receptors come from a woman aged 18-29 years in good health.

In nucleotides, the CDR3 is TGTGCCAGCAGCTTAGCCACCCTCCCCCATGAGCAGTTCTTC. The encoded protein is CASSLATLPHEQFF. This sequence joins TRBV7-6 and TRBJ2-1; D unresolved. This CDR3 region has 14 residues. Germline V gene lookup returns CDR1 SGHVS and CDR2 FNYEAQ. Trimming took 0 bases from V and 8 from J, leaving 11 bases between them.

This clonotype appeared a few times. The CDR3 DNA reads TGTGCCAGCAGCTTATCGGGACAATACAATGAGCAGTTCTTC. This translates into CASSLSGQYNEQFF. The chain uses TRBV11-3 and TRBJ2-1; D might be TRBD1 (6 bases). The CDR3 has 14 amino acids. Trimming took off 2 bases at V and 4 bases at J, with 9 bases between the two ends. Germline CDR1 SGHNT, CDR2 YENEEA.

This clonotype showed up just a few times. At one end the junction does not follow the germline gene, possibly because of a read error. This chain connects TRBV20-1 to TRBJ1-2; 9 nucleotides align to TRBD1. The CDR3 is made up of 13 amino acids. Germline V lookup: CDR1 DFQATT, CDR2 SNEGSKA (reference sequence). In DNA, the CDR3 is TGCAGTGCCGGACAGGGGTCCAACTATCGCTACACCTTC. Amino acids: CSAGQGSNYRYTF.

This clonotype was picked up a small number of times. The CDR3 coding sequence is TGTGCCAGCAGCCGGGGGGAATTAGACGAGCAGTACTTC. It is translated as CASSRGELDEQYF. This chain links TRBV4-2 with TRBJ2-7; tentatively, D is TRBD2 (6 bases). V dropped 4 bases and J dropped 5 bases, with 12 bases sitting between them. CDR1 and CDR2 (germline): LGHNA, YNFKEQ. This CDR3 is 13 amino acids long.

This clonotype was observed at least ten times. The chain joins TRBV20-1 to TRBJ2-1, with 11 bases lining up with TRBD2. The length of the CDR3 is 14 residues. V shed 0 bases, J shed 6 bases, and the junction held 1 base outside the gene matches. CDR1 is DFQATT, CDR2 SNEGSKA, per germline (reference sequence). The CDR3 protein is CSARDSGGANEQFF. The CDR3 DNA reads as TGCAGTGCTAGAGATAGCGGGGGGGCCAATGAGCAGTTCTTC.

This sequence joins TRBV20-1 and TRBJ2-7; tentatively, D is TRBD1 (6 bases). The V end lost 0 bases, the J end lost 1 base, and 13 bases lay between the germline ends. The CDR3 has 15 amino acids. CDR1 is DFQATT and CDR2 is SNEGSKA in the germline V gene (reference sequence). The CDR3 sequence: CSARDWPGQSYEQYF. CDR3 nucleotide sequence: TGCAGTGCTAGAGATTGGCCCGGACAGTCCTACGAGCAGTACTTC.

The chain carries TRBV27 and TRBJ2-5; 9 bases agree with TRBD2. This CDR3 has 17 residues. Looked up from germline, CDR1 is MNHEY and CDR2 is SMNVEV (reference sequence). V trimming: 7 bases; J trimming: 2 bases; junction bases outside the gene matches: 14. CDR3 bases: TGTGCCAGCAAGGTCCCTAGCGGGATGGCGGGGCAAGAGACCCAGTACTTC. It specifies CASKVPSGMAGQETQYF.

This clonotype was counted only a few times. CDR3 residues: CASSRDRQINEQFF. The DNA for the CDR3 is TGTGCCAGCTCGAGGGACAGACAGATCAATGAGCAGTTCTTC. The chain joins TRBV18 to TRBJ2-1; 7 bases map to TRBD1. Trimming removed 6 bases from V and 6 bases from J; junction bases left unmatched: 8. CDR3 length: 14 amino acids. CDR1 KGHSH and CDR2 LQKENI come from the germline V gene.

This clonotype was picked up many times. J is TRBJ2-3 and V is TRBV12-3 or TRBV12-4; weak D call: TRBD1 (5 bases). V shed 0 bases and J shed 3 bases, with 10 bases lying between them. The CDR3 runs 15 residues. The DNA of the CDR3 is TGTGCCAGCAGTTTAGCGGTCAGGGTAACAGATACGCAGTATTTT. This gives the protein CASSLAVRVTDTQYF.

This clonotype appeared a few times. The CDR3 here is CASSPWTDEKLFF. CDR3 sequence (DNA): TGTGCCAGCAGTCCGTGGACAGATGAAAAACTGTTTTTT. The V gene is TRBV12-3 or TRBV12-4, the J gene TRBJ1-4; D perhaps matches TRBD1 (6 bases). CDR3 size: 13 residues. V shed 5 bases and J shed 6 bases, with 10 bases lying between them.

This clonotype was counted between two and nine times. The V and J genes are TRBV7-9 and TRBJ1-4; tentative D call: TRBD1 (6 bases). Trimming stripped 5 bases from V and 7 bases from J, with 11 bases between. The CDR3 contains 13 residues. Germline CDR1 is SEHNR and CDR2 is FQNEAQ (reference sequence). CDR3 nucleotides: TGTGCCAGCAGCCCACAGGGCCGTGAAAAACTGTTTTTT. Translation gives CASSPQGREKLFF.

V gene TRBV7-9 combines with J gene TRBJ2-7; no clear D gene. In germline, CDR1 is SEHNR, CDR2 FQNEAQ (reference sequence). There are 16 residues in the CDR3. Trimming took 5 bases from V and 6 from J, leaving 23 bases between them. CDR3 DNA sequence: TGTGCCAGCAGCCTATCGACACCTGGGCGTCGTGCCGAGCAGTACTTC. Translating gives CASSLSTPGRRAEQYF.

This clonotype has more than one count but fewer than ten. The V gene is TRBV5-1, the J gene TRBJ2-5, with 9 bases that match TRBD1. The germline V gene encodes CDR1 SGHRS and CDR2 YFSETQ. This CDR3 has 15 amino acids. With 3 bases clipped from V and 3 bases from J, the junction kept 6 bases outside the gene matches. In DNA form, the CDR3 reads TGCGCCAGCAGCTGGGGAACAGGGGGCGAAGAGACCCAGTACTTC. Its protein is CASSWGTGGEETQYF. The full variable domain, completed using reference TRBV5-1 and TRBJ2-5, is KAGVTQTPRYLIKTRGQQVTLSCSPISGHRSVSWYQQTPGQGLQFLFEYFSETQRNKGNFPGRFSGRQFSNSRSEMNVSTLELGDSALYLCASSWGTGGEETQYFGPGTRLLVL.

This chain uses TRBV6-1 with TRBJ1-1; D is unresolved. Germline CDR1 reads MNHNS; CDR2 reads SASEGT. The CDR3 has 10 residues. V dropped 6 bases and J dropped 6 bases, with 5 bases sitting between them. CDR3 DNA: TGTGCCAGCAGAGCTGCTGAAGCTTTCTTT. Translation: CASRAAEAFF.

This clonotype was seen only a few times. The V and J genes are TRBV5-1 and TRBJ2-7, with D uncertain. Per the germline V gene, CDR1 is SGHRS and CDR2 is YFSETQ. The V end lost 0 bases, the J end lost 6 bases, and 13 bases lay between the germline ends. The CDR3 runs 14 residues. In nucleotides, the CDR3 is TGCGCCAGCAGCTTGGAATTAGGGCTAAGCGAGCAGTACTTC. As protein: CASSLELGLSEQYF.

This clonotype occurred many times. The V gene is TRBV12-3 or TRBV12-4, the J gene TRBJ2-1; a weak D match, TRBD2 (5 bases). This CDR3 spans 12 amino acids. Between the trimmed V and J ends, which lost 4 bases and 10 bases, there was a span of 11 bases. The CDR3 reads CASSSDSLEQFF. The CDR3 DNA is TGTGCCAGCAGTTCGGACTCTTTAGAGCAGTTCTTC.

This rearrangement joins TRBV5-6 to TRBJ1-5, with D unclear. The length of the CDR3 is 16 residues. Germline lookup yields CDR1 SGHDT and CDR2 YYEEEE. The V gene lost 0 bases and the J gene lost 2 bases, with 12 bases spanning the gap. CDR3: CASSLGPPRGNQPQHF. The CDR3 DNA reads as TGTGCCAGCAGCTTGGGTCCCCCACGGGGCAATCAGCCCCAGCATTTT. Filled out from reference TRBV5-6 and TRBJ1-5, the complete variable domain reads DAGVTQSPTHLIKTRGQQVTLRCSPKSGHDTVSWYQQALGQGPQFIFQYYEEEERQRGNFPDRFSGHQFPNYSSELNVNALLLGDSALYLCASSLGPPRGNQPQHFGDGTRLSIL.

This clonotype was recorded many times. CDR3 protein: CASSDSKSSTEAFF. The CDR3, as DNA: TGTGCCAGCAGTGATAGCAAGAGTTCCACTGAAGCTTTCTTT. The J gene is TRBJ1-1, the V gene TRBV6-1; no clear D gene. Per germline, CDR1 MNHNS and CDR2 SASEGT. The CDR3 runs 14 residues. V was clipped by 3 bases and J by 4 bases, with 12 bases between them.

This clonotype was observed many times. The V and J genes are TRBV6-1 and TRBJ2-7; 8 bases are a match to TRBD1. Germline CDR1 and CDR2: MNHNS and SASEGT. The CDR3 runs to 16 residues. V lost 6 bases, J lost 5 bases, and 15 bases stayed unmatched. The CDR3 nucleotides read TGTGCCAGCAGCCGACAGCCCCCCGGGACAGGAGACGAGCAGTACTTC. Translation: CASSRQPPGTGDEQYF.

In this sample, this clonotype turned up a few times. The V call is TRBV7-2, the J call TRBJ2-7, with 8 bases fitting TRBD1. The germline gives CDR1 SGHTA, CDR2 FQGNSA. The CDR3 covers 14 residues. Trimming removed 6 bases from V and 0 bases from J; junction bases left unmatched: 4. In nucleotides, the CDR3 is TGTGCCAGCAGGGACAGGGTCAGCTCCTACGAGCAGTACTTC. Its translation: CASRDRVSSYEQYF.

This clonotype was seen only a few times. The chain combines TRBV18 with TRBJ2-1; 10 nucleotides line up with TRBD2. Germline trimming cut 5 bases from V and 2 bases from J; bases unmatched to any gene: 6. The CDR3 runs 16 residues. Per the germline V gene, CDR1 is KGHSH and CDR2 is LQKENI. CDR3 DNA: TGTGCCAGCTCATCACGGACTAGCGGCGCCTACAATGAGCAGTTCTTC. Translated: CASSSRTSGAYNEQFF.

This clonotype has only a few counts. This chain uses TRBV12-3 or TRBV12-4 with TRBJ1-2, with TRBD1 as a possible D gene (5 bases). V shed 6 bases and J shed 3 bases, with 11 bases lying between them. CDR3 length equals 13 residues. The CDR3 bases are TGTGCCAGCAGAATGACGGGGGACTATGGCTACACCTTC. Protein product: CASRMTGDYGYTF.

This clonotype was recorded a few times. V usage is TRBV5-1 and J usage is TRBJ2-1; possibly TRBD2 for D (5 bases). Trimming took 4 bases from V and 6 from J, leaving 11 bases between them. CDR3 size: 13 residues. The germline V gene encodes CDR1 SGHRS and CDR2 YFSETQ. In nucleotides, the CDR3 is TGCGCCAGCAGCGTAGGACTGGGCAATGAGCAGTTCTTC. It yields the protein CASSVGLGNEQFF.